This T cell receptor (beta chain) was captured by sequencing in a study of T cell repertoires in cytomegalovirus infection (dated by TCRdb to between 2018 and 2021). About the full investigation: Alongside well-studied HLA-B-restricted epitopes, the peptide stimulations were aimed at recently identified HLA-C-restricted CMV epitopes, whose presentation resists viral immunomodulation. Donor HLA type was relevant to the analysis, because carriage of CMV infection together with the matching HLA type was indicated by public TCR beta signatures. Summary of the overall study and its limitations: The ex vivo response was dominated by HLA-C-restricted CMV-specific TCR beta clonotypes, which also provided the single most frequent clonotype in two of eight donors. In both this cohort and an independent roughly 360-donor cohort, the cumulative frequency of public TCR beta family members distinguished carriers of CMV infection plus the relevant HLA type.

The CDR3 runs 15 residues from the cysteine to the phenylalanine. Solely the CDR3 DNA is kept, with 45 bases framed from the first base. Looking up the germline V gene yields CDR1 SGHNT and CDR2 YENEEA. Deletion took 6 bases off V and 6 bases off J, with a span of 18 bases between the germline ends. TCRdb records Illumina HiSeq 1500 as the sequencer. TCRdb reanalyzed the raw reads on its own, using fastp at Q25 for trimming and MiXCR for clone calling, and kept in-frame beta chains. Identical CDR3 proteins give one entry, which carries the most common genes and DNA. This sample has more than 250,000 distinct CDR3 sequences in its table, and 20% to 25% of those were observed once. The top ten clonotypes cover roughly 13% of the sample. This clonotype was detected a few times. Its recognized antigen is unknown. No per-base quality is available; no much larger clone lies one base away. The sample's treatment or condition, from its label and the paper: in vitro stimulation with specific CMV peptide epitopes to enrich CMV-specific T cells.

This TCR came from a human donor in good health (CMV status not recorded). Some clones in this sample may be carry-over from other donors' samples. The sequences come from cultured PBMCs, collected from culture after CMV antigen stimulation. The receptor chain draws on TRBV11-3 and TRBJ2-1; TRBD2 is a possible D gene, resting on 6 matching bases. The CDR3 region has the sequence CASRFTGLRFNEQFF. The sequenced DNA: TGTGCCAGCAGGTTCACGGGACTCCGGTTCAATGAGCAGTTCTTC.